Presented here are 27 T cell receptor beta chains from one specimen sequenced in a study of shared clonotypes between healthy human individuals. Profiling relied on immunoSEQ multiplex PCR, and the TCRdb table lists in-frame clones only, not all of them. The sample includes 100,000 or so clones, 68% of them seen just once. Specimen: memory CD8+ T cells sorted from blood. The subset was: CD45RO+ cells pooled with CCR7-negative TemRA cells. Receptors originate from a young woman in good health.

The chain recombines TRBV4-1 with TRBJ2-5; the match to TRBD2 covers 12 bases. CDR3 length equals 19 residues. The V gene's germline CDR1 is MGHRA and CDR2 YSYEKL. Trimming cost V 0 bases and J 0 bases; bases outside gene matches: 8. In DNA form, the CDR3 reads TGCGCCAGCAGCCAAGATTGGCTAGCGGGAGGGACGTACCAAGAGACCCAGTACTTC. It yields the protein CASSQDWLAGGTYQETQYF.

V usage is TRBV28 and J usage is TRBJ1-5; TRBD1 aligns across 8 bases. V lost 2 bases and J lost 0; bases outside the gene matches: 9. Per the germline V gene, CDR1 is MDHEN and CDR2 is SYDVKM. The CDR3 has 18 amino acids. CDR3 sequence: CASSLDRGGRYSNQPQHF. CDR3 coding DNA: TGTGCCAGCAGTTTAGACAGGGGCGGGAGATATAGCAATCAGCCCCAGCATTTT.

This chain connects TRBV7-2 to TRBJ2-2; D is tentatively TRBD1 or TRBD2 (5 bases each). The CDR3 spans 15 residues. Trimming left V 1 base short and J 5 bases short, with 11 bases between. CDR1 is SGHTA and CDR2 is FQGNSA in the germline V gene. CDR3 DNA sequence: TGTGCCAGCAGCTTAGGGTGGGACCAGACCGGGGAGCTGTTTTTT. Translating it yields CASSLGWDQTGELFF.

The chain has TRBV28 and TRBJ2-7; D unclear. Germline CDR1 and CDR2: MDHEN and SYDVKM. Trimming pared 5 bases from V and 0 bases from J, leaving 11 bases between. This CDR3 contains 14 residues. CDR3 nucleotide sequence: TGTGCCAGCAGTGACGGCAACCTCTCCTACGAGCAGTACTTC. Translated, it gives CASSDGNLSYEQYF.

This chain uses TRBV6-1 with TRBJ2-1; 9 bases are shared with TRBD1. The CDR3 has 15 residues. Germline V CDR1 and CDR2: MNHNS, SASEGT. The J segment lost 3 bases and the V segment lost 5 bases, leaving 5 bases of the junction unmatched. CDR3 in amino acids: CASSTGTGSYNEQFF. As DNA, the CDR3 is TGTGCCAGCAGTACCGGGACAGGGAGCTACAATGAGCAGTTCTTC.

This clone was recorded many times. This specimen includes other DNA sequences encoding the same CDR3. The DNA of the CDR3 is TGTGCCAGCAGTTACGGGCCAGATACGCAGTATTTT. This translates into CASSYGPDTQYF. The V gene is TRBV6-6, the J gene TRBJ2-3, with D hard to call. The CDR3 is 12 residues long. CDR1 is MNHNY, CDR2 SVGAGI, per germline (reference sequence). Trimming took off 2 bases at V and 4 bases at J, with 4 bases between the two ends.

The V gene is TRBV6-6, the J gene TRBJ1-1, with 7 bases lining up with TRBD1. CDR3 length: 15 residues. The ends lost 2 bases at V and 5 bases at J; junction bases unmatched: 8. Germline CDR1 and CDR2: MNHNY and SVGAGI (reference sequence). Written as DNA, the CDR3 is TGTGCCAGCAGTTACCCAAGACAGGGTGCGACTGAAGCTTTCTTT. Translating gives CASSYPRQGATEAFF.

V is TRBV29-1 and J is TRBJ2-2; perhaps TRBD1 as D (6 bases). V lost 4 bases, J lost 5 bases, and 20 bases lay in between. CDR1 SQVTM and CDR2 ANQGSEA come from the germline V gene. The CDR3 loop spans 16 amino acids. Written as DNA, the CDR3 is TGCAGCGTTGTTATGTCTGGGACCCAGGGGACCGGGGAGCTGTTTTTT. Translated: CSVVMSGTQGTGELFF.

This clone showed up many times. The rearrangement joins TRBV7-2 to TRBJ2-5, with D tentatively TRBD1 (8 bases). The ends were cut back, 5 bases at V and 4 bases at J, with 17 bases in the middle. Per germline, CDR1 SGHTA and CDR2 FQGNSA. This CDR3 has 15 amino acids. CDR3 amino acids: CASSRQTGEGETQYF. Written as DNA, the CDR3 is TGTGCCAGCAGCCGACAGACAGGGGAGGGAGAGACCCAGTACTTC.

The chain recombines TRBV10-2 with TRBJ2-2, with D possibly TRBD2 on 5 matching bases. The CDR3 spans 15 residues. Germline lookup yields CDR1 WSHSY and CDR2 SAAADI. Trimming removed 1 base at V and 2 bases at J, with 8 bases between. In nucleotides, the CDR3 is TGCGCCAGCAGTGAGTATGGAGGAAACACCGGGGAGCTGTTTTTT. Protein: CASSEYGGNTGELFF.

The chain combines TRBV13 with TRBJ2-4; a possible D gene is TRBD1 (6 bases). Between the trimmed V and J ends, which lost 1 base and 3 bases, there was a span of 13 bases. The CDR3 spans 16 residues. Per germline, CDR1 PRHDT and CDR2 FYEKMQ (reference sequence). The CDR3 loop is CASSLEGGHDKNIQYF. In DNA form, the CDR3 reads TGTGCCAGCAGCTTAGAAGGGGGACATGACAAAAACATTCAGTACTTC.

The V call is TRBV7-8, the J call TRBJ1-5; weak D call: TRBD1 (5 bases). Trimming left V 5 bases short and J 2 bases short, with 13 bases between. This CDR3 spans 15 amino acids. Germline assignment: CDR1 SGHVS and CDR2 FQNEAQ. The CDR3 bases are TGTGCCAGCAGCGGGGACCCTGGCGGCAATCAGCCCCAGCATTTT. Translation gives CASSGDPGGNQPQHF.

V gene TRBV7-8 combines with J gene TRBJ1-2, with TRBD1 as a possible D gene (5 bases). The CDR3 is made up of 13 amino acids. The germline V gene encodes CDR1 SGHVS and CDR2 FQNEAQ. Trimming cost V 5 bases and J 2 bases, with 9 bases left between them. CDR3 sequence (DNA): TGTGCCAGCAGCCCCTCAGGGAACTATGGCTACACCTTC. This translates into CASSPSGNYGYTF.

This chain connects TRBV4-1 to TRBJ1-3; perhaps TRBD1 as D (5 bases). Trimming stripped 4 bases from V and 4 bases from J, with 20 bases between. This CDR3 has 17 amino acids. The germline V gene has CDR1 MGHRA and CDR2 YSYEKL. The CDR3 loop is CASSPPKDSRGGNTIYF. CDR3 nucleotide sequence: TGCGCCAGCAGCCCACCTAAGGACTCGCGGGGCGGAAACACCATATATTTT.

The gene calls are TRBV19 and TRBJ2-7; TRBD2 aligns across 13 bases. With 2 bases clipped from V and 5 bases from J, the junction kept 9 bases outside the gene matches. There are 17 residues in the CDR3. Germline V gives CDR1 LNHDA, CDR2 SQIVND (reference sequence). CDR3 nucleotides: TGTGCCAGTAGTATAAGGAGGACTAGCGGGAGTCTCGACGAGCAGTACTTC. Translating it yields CASSIRRTSGSLDEQYF.

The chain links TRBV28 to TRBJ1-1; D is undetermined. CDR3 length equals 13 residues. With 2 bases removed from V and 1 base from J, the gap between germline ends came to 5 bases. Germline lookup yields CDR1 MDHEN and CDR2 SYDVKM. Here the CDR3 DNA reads TGTGCCAGCAGTTTACCGGGGAACACTGAAGCTTTCTTT. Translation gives CASSLPGNTEAFF.

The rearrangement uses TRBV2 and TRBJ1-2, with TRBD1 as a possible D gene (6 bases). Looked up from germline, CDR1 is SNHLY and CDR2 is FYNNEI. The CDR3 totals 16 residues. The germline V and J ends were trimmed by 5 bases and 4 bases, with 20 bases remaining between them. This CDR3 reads CASSPRQAVPSYGYTF. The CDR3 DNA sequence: TGTGCCAGCAGTCCCAGACAGGCGGTCCCTTCCTATGGCTACACCTTC.

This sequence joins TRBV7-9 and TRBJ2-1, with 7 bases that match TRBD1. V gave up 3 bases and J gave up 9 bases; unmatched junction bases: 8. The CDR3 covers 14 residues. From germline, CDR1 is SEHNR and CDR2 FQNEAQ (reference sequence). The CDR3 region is CASSFKGAHSEQFF. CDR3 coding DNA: TGTGCCAGCAGCTTTAAGGGGGCGCATAGTGAGCAGTTCTTC.

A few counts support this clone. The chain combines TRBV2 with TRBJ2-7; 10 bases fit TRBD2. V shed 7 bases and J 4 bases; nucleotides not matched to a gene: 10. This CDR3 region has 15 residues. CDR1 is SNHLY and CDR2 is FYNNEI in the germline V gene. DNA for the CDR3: TGTGCCAGCAAGGAAATTCTAGCGGGAGAATACGAGCAGTACTTC. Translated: CASKEILAGEYEQYF. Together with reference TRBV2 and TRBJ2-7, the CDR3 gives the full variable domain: EPEVTQTPSHQVTQMGQEVILRCVPISNHLYFYWYRQILGQKVEFLVSFYNNEISEKSEIFDDQFSVERPDGSNFTLKIRSTKLEDSAMYFCASKEILAGEYEQYFGPGTRLTVT.

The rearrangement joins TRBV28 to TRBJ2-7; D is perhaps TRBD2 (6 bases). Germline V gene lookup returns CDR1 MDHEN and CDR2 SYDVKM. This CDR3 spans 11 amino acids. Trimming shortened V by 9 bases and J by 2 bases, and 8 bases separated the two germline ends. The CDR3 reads CASAGTYEQYF. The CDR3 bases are TGTGCCAGTGCGGGGACCTACGAGCAGTACTTC.

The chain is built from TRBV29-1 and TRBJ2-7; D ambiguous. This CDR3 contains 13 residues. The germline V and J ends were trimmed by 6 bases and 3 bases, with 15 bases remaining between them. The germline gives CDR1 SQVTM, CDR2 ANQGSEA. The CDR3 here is CSVQASSDYEQYF. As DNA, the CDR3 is TGCAGCGTCCAGGCTAGTTCTGACTACGAGCAGTACTTC.

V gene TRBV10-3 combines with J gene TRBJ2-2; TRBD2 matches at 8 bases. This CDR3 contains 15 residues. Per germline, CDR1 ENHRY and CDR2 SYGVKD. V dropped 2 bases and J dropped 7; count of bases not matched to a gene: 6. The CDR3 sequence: CAISETSGENGELFF. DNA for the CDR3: TGTGCCATCAGTGAGACTAGCGGTGAGAACGGGGAGCTGTTTTTT.

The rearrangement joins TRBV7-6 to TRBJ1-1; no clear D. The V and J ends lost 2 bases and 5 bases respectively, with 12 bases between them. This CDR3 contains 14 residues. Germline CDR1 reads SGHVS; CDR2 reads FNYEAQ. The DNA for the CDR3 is TGTGCCAGCAGCTTAAATGGCGTGCCGACTGAAGCTTTCTTT. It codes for CASSLNGVPTEAFF.

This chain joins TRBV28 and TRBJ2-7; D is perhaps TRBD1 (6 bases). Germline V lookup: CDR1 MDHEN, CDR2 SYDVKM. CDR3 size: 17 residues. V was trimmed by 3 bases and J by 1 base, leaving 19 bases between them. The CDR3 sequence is CASSFRQGSVSSYEQYF. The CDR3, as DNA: TGTGCCAGCAGTTTTCGGCAGGGGTCGGTTAGTTCCTACGAGCAGTACTTC. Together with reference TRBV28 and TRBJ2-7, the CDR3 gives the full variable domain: DVKVTQSSRYLVKRTGEKVFLECVQDMDHENMFWYRQDPGLGLRLIYFSYDVKMKEKGDIPEGYSVSREKKERFSLILESASTNQTSMYLCASSFRQGSVSSYEQYFGPGTRLTVT.

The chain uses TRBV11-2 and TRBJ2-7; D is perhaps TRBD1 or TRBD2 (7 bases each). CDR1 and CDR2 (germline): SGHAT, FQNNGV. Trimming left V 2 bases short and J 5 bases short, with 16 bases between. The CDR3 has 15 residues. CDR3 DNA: TGTGCCAGCAGCTTATGGGCAGGGGGAGGGAACGAGCAGTACTTC. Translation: CASSLWAGGGNEQYF.

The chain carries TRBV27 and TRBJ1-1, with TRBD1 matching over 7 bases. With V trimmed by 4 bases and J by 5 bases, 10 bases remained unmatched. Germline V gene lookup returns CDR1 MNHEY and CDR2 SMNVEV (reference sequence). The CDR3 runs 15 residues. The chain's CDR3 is CASSSDRAPGTEAFF. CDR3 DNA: TGTGCCAGCAGTTCCGACAGGGCCCCGGGTACTGAAGCTTTCTTT.

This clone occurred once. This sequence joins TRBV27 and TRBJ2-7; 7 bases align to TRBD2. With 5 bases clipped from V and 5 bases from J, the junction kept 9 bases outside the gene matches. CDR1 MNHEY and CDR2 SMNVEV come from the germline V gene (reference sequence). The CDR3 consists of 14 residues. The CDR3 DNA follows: TGTGCCAGCAGTGCAGCGGGATGGTCTCACGAGCAGTACTTC. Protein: CASSAAGWSHEQYF.